What follows are 23 T cell receptor beta chains derived from one specimen sequenced in a study of CD8 T cells in ankylosing spondylitis. TCRdb re-analysed the 5' RACE reads in MiXCR, keeping a single row per CDR3 protein. The profile shows about 88,000 distinct CDR3 sequences, 27% of them singletons. Sequencing was done on a sample of blood, either unsorted or a sorted T cell fraction (not recorded which). These receptors were taken from a male donor with ankylosing spondylitis or in good health (not recorded which).

The chain recombines TRBV2 with TRBJ2-2, with a tentative D call TRBD2 (5 bases). Trimming took off 3 bases at V and 4 bases at J, with 9 bases between the two ends. The CDR3 length is 14 residues. Germline V gene lookup returns CDR1 SNHLY and CDR2 FYNNEI. The CDR3 region is CASSERVLTGELFF. CDR3 bases: TGTGCCAGCAGTGAGAGGGTACTCACCGGGGAGCTGTTTTTT.

Regarding this clonotype: Its ends do not fully match the called genes, so a read error is possible. The CDR3 DNA sequence: TGCAGTGCAGAGACAGTTCCCCAGACCGGGGAGCCGTTTTTT. It specifies CSAETVPQTGEPFF. The rearrangement joins TRBV20-1 to TRBJ2-2, with D perhaps given as TRBD1 or TRBD2 (5 bases each). Germline CDR1 reads DFQATT; CDR2 reads SNEGSKA (reference sequence). The CDR3 has 14 residues.

The rearrangement joins TRBV7-9 to TRBJ2-1; 7 bases agree with TRBD1. Germline V lookup: CDR1 SEHNR, CDR2 FQNEAQ (reference sequence). This CDR3 has 14 residues. With 7 bases clipped from V and 1 base from J, the junction kept 4 bases outside the gene matches. In DNA, the CDR3 is TGTGCCAGCAACCGGGACAGTTCCTACAATGAGCAGTTCTTC. Its protein is CASNRDSSYNEQFF.

This clonotype was seen only a few times. This chain joins TRBV5-1 and TRBJ1-5; D ambiguous. Looked up from germline, CDR1 is SGHRS and CDR2 is YFSETQ. Trimming took off 3 bases at V and 5 bases at J, with 9 bases between the two ends. This CDR3 is built from 13 residues. The CDR3 region is CASSSLPDQPQHF. Written as DNA, the CDR3 is TGCGCCAGCAGCTCCCTTCCCGATCAGCCCCAGCATTTT.

V usage is TRBV18 and J usage is TRBJ1-4; 8 positions match TRBD1. Germline-derived CDR1 and CDR2 are KGHSH and LQKENI. The V gene end was trimmed by 0 bases and the J gene end by 4 bases; junction bases not matched to a gene: 13. The CDR3 sequence is 19 residues long. CDR3: CASSPPNYGQGRDNEKLFF. In nucleotides, the CDR3 is TGTGCCAGCTCACCACCGAACTACGGACAGGGTCGCGATAATGAAAAACTGTTTTTT. The variable domain in full, completed from reference TRBV18 and TRBJ1-4, reads NAGVMQNPRHLVRRRGQEARLRCSPMKGHSHVYWYRQLPEEGLKFMVYLQKENIIDESGMPKERFSAEFPKEGPSILRIQQVVRGDSAAYFCASSPPNYGQGRDNEKLFFGSGTQLSVL.

V and J are TRBV15 and TRBJ2-7; 14 bases align to TRBD2. The V and J ends lost 10 bases and 2 bases, in that order; junction bases with no gene match: 10. The CDR3 has 16 residues. Germline loops: CDR1 LNHNV, CDR2 YYDKDF (reference sequence). CDR3 bases: TGTGCCAGGACACCTGGACTAGCGGGGGGTACCTACGAGCAGTACGTC. Residues: CARTPGLAGGTYEQYV.

The V gene is TRBV5-1, the J gene TRBJ1-6, with 10 bases that match TRBD1. Germline CDR1 reads SGHRS; CDR2 reads YFSETQ. The CDR3 runs to 17 residues. Trimming took 4 bases from V and 10 from J; bases not matched to a gene: 14. The CDR3: CASSTGTGAGFTSPLHF. For the CDR3, the DNA is TGCGCCAGCAGCACCGGGACAGGGGCAGGCTTTACATCACCCCTCCACTTT.

This chain connects TRBV5-1 to TRBJ1-1; D remains ambiguous. Trimming stripped 0 bases from V and 6 bases from J, with 9 bases between. This CDR3 is 13 amino acids long. Germline loops: CDR1 SGHRS, CDR2 YFSETQ. CDR3 region: CASSLETQPEAFF. CDR3 nucleotides: TGCGCCAGCAGCTTGGAGACGCAACCTGAAGCTTTCTTT.

This clonotype was seen a handful of times. The chain uses TRBV20-1 and TRBJ1-5; D unclear. Trimming removed 6 bases at V and 0 bases at J, with 12 bases between. The germline V gene has CDR1 DFQATT and CDR2 SNEGSKA (reference sequence). The CDR3 spans 14 residues. The CDR3 region has the DNA TGCAGTGCCGAGCCAGACGGTAGCAATCAGCCCCAGCATTTT. As protein: CSAEPDGSNQPQHF.

A few counts support this clonotype. This chain connects TRBV4-1 to TRBJ2-1, with D perhaps being TRBD1 or TRBD2 (5 bases each). The CDR3 loop spans 11 amino acids. Germline lookup yields CDR1 MGHRA and CDR2 YSYEKL. Deletions cut 8 bases from V and 6 bases from J, with 8 bases between. This CDR3 reads CASEGFNEQFF. The CDR3 DNA is TGCGCCAGCGAGGGGTTCAATGAGCAGTTCTTC.

J is TRBJ1-3 and V is TRBV15; D perhaps matches TRBD1 (5 bases). V lost 0 bases to trimming and J lost 0 bases, with 15 bases between them. CDR1 is LNHNV and CDR2 is YYDKDF in the germline V gene (reference sequence). CDR3 size: 18 residues. CDR3 nucleotide sequence: TGTGCCACCAGCAGAGATCCAAGTGCAGGGTACTCTGGAAACACCATATATTTT. Its translation is CATSRDPSAGYSGNTIYF.

This clonotype was seen a few times. The chain combines TRBV28 with TRBJ1-4; D is ambiguous. Germline V lookup: CDR1 MDHEN, CDR2 SYDVKM. V was clipped by 6 bases and J by 5 bases, with 16 bases between them. This CDR3 is built from 15 residues. This CDR3 reads CASSRTSQENEKLFF. DNA for the CDR3: TGTGCCAGCAGCCGAACGTCTCAGGAGAATGAAAAACTGTTTTTT. The full variable domain, completed using reference TRBV28 and TRBJ1-4, is DVKVTQSSRYLVKRTGEKVFLECVQDMDHENMFWYRQDPGLGLRLIYFSYDVKMKEKGDIPEGYSVSREKKERFSLILESASTNQTSMYLCASSRTSQENEKLFFGSGTQLSVL.

The J gene is TRBJ1-1, the V gene TRBV20-1, with no clear D. V was pared by 6 bases and J by 0 bases, with 8 bases between. Germline lookup yields CDR1 DFQATT and CDR2 SNEGSKA (reference sequence). The CDR3 totals 12 residues. Written as DNA, the CDR3 is TGCAGTGCCAGCGAGGTGAACACTGAAGCTTTCTTT. Amino acids: CSASEVNTEAFF.

This clonotype was counted a few times. The rearrangement joins TRBV5-1 to TRBJ2-7, with TRBD2 matching over 13 bases. The CDR3 length is 19 residues. V gave up 1 base and J gave up 0 bases; unmatched junction bases: 10. CDR1 SGHRS and CDR2 YFSETQ come from the germline V gene. The CDR3 is CASSLSGLAGDGISYEQYF. In DNA, the CDR3 is TGCGCCAGCAGCTTGTCCGGACTAGCGGGAGATGGCATCTCCTACGAGCAGTACTTC.

This clonotype was recorded a few times. The V and J genes are TRBV6-5 and TRBJ1-1, with 8 bases matching TRBD1. After removal of 0 bases from V and 5 bases from J, the junction contained 5 bases not matched to a gene. CDR1 MNHEY and CDR2 SVGAGI come from the germline V gene. The CDR3 runs 15 residues. The CDR3 spells CASSYSRQGRTEAFF. DNA for the CDR3: TGTGCCAGCAGTTACTCGAGACAGGGGAGGACTGAAGCTTTCTTT.

This clonotype was picked up one time. The chain recombines TRBV7-9 with TRBJ2-1; D is possibly TRBD1 (6 bases). The germline V gene encodes CDR1 SEHNR and CDR2 FQNEAQ (reference sequence). Trimming pared 6 bases from V and 4 bases from J, leaving 13 bases between. The CDR3 contains 14 residues. CDR3 bases: TGTGCCAGCAGTTCCGGGACATATTACAATGAGCAGTTCTTC. It encodes CASSSGTYYNEQFF.

The chain combines TRBV20-1 with TRBJ2-1, with D maybe TRBD1 (6 bases). V was pared by 0 bases and J by 10 bases, with 19 bases between. Germline V gene data show CDR1 as DFQATT and CDR2 as SNEGSKA (reference sequence). This CDR3 comprises 15 residues. For the CDR3, the DNA is TGCAGTGCTAGAGAGTGGAGCGGTCCTAGGGGGGAGCAGTTCTTC. Its protein is CSAREWSGPRGEQFF.

Only a few counts were recorded for this clonotype. The gene calls are TRBV5-1 and TRBJ2-7, with D maybe TRBD2 (5 bases). Between the trimmed V and J ends, which lost 0 bases and 0 bases, there was a span of 13 bases. This CDR3 has 16 amino acids. Germline V gene sequence: CDR1 SGHRS, CDR2 YFSETQ. CDR3 coding DNA: TGCGCCAGCAGCTTGGGAACAAGACTACGCTCCTACGAGCAGTACTTC. Its translation is CASSLGTRLRSYEQYF.

This clonotype was recorded only once. The gene calls are TRBV4-2 and TRBJ2-3, with D unresolved. Germline V gene data show CDR1 as LGHNA and CDR2 as YNFKEQ. This CDR3 spans 12 amino acids. With 0 bases removed from V and 8 bases from J, the gap between germline ends came to 6 bases. The CDR3, as DNA: TGTGCCAGCAGCCAAGAAAGCGCTACGCAGTATTTT. This sequence encodes CASSQESATQYF.

The chain's CDR3 is CSARDPADSSSGNTIYF. The CDR3 DNA reads as TGCAGTGCTAGAGATCCGGCGGACTCTAGCTCTGGAAACACCATATATTTT. This rearrangement joins TRBV20-1 to TRBJ1-3, with D hard to call. The CDR3 has 17 amino acids. CDR1 is DFQATT and CDR2 is SNEGSKA in the germline V gene (reference sequence). V was trimmed by 0 bases and J by 0 bases, leaving 15 bases between them.

This clonotype occurred many times. This chain joins TRBV9 and TRBJ1-6; D is perhaps TRBD1 (6 bases). Germline values: CDR1 SGDLS, CDR2 YYNGEE. Trimming left V 0 bases short and J 5 bases short, with 6 bases between. This CDR3 has 14 residues. Written as DNA, the CDR3 is TGTGCCAGCAGCGTAGAGGGGGATAATTCACCCCTCCACTTT. Translation gives CASSVEGDNSPLHF.

About this clonotype itself: At one end, the junction sequence differs from germline, possibly due to a read error. The V call is TRBV5-1, the J call TRBJ1-1, with D possibly being TRBD1 (5 bases). Looked up from germline, CDR1 is SGHRS and CDR2 is YFSETQ. The CDR3 length is 12 residues. CDR3 residues: CASSLTGTEAFF. The CDR3 coding sequence is TGTGCCAGCAGCTTAACAGGCACTGAAGCTTTCTTT.

In its sample, this clonotype was seen a few times. The V call is TRBV10-2, the J call TRBJ2-5, with 8 bases fitting TRBD2. The germline CDR1 and CDR2 sequences are WSHSY and SAAADI. The CDR3 is made up of 15 amino acids. J gave up 0 bases and V 4 bases, and 4 bases lay outside the gene matches. The CDR3 region has the DNA TGCGCCAGCAGTGGGACTAGCATGTACCAAGAGACCCAGTACTTC. Residues: CASSGTSMYQETQYF.